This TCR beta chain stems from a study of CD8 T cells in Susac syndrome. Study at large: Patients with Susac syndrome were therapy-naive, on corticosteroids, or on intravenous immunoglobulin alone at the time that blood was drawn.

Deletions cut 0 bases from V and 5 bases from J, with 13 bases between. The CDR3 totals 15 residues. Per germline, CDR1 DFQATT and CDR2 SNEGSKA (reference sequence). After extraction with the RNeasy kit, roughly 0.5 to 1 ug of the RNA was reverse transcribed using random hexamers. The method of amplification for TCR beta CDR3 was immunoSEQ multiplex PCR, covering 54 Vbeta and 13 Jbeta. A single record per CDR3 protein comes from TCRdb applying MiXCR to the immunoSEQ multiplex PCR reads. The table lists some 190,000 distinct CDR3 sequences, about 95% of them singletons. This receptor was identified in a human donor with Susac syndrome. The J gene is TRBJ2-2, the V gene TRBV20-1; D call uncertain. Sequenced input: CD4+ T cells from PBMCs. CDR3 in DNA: TGCAGTGCTAGAGATTTGGTGGAGAGGACCGGGGAGCTGTTTTTT. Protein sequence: CSARDLVERTGELFF.